These 29 T cell receptor beta chains share one sample of origin, sequenced in a study of blood T cells in healthy people across ages. Through a sample-barcoded 5' primer and a J-beta primer mix, a second PCR was run for about 6 to 12 cycles. TCRdb re-analysed the 5' RACE reads in MiXCR, keeping a single row per CDR3 protein. Counted here are just over 800,000 distinct CDR3 sequences, around 68% occurring once; the ten biggest clones make up around a quarter. Input material: blood. The receptors here all came from a man aged 30-40 years in good health.

The J gene is TRBJ2-3, the V gene TRBV6-2 or TRBV6-3; D is possibly TRBD1 (5 bases). Trimming left V 7 bases short and J 3 bases short, with 17 bases between. The CDR3 loop spans 15 amino acids. The V gene's germline CDR1 is MNHEY and CDR2 SVGEGT. The CDR3 DNA reads TGTGCCAGCACCCAAGGGGCAGCCGGGACAGATACGCAGTATTTT. Protein sequence: CASTQGAAGTDTQYF.

This clonotype has at least ten counts. This rearrangement joins TRBV12-3 or TRBV12-4 to TRBJ2-5; TRBD2 agrees at 14 bases. Germline trimming cut 5 bases from V and 5 bases from J; bases unmatched to any gene: 16. This CDR3 spans 19 amino acids. The CDR3 DNA reads as TGTGCCAGCAGTCCCGGGACTAGCGGGGGACGGGCTGCTTACGAGACCCAGTACTTC. Protein product: CASSPGTSGGRAAYETQYF.

The CDR3, as DNA: TGCGCCAGCAGCCACCGGGACAGGGGGGCGGCTGAGCAGTTCTTC. Its protein is CASSHRDRGAAEQFF. The chain joins TRBV4-3 to TRBJ2-1, with 11 bases identical to TRBD1. The CDR3 runs to 15 residues. Germline-derived CDR1 and CDR2 are LGHNA and YSLEER. Trimming cost V 3 bases and J 9 bases; bases outside gene matches: 7.

This clonotype showed up just a few times. The CDR3 here is CSANWGAASSYNEQFF. The CDR3 coding sequence is TGCAGTGCAAACTGGGGGGCGGCGAGCTCCTACAATGAGCAGTTCTTC. The chain links TRBV20-1 to TRBJ2-1; D may be TRBD1 or TRBD2 (6 bases each). CDR3 length: 16 residues. Trimming took off 6 bases at V and 0 bases at J, with 18 bases between the two ends. CDR1 is DFQATT and CDR2 is SNEGSKA in the germline V gene (reference sequence).

The chain combines TRBV7-2 with TRBJ2-3, with TRBD2 identical over 8 bases. Germline trimming cut 2 bases from V and 5 bases from J; bases unmatched to any gene: 6. Germline loops: CDR1 SGHTA, CDR2 FQGNSA. CDR3 length: 15 residues. The CDR3 loop is CASSLNGGAGDTQYF. Here the CDR3 DNA reads TGTGCCAGCAGCTTAAACGGGGGGGCTGGAGATACGCAGTATTTT.

This clonotype was observed a single time. CDR3 region: CARTSAGGSITFPSSYNEQFF. The CDR3 nucleotides read TGTGCCAGGACCTCAGCGGGGGGTTCGATCACTTTTCCCAGCTCCTACAATGAGCAGTTCTTC. The chain links TRBV25-1 to TRBJ2-1; 9 nucleotides align to TRBD2. J lost 0 bases, V lost 9 bases, and 24 bases had no gene match. The CDR3 is made up of 21 amino acids. The germline CDR1 and CDR2 sequences are MGHDK and SYGVNS.

This chain joins TRBV4-2 and TRBJ2-3; 12 positions match TRBD2. The CDR3 spans 17 residues. Losses at the gene ends were 4 bases for V and 3 bases for J; bases not matched to a gene: 8. Looked up from germline, CDR1 is LGHNA and CDR2 is YNFKEQ. The CDR3 DNA reads as TGTGCCAGCAGCCGCGGAGCCCTAGCGGGGGGGACAGATACGCAGTATTTT. Its protein product is CASSRGALAGGTDTQYF.

This chain uses TRBV9 with TRBJ1-1; TRBD1 might be the D (6 bases). The CDR3 covers 13 residues. V lost 6 bases to trimming and J lost 3 bases, with 12 bases between them. Per the germline V gene, CDR1 is SGDLS and CDR2 is YYNGEE. CDR3 DNA sequence: TGTGCCAGCACCTCAGGACAGTACACTGAAGCTTTCTTT. Its protein is CASTSGQYTEAFF.

This chain links TRBV20-1 with TRBJ2-4; D is undetermined. With the DNA end fitting TRBJ2-7 better, the J assignment may be wrong. The CDR3 length is 14 residues. Germline V CDR1 and CDR2: DFQATT, SNEGSKA (reference sequence). CDR3: CSLSPGFGAYEQYF. The CDR3 DNA reads as TGCAGTCTTTCCCCCGGCTTTGGGGCCTACGAGCAGTACTTC.

The chain has TRBV7-2 and TRBJ1-2, with D perhaps matching TRBD1 (5 bases). Per the germline V gene, CDR1 is SGHTA and CDR2 is FQGNSA. The V gene lost 5 bases and the J gene lost 7 bases, with 17 bases spanning the gap. The CDR3 length is 14 residues. CDR3 residues: CASSPALGTLGYTF. CDR3 sequence (DNA): TGTGCCAGCAGCCCGGCGCTAGGGACGCTTGGCTACACCTTC. Together with reference TRBV7-2 and TRBJ1-2, the CDR3 gives the full variable domain: GAGVSQSPSNKVTEKGKDVELRCDPISGHTALYWYRQSLGQGLEFLIYFQGNSAPDKSGLPSDRFSAERTGGSVSTLTIQRTQQEDSAVYLCASSPALGTLGYTFGSGTRLTVV.

The chain carries TRBV13 and TRBJ1-6, with 7 bases matching TRBD1. V trimming: 4 bases; J trimming: 3 bases; junction bases outside the gene matches: 3. The CDR3 has 15 residues. From germline, CDR1 is PRHDT and CDR2 FYEKMQ (reference sequence). The CDR3 protein is CASSYQGGYNSPLHF. The CDR3 DNA reads as TGTGCCAGCAGCTACCAGGGGGGCTATAATTCACCCCTCCACTTT. Combining the CDR3 with reference TRBV13 and TRBJ1-6 gives the whole variable domain AAGVIQSPRHLIKEKRETATLKCYPIPRHDTVYWYQQGPGQDPQFLISFYEKMQSDKGSIPDRFSAQQFSDYHSELNMSSLELGDSALYFCASSYQGGYNSPLHFGNGTRLTVT.

The rearrangement uses TRBV5-6 and TRBJ1-2; weak D call: TRBD1 (6 bases). The CDR3 extends over 15 amino acids. The V gene's germline CDR1 is SGHDT and CDR2 YYEEEE. Trimming pared 4 bases from V and 4 bases from J, leaving 17 bases between. The CDR3 region has the DNA TGTGCCAGCAGCCCGACAGGACTCTCTTTCTATGGCTACACCTTC. Residues: CASSPTGLSFYGYTF.

For this clonotype: A read error is possible here, since a much larger clone lies one base away. The V call is TRBV12-3 or TRBV12-4, the J call TRBJ2-3, with D perhaps TRBD1 (5 bases). This CDR3 has 13 residues. Trimming took off 5 bases at V and 3 bases at J, with 9 bases between the two ends. The CDR3 sequence is CASSVGQTDTQYF. As DNA, the CDR3 is TGTGCCAGCAGTGTGGGGCAGACAGATACGCAGTATTTT.

V and J are TRBV20-1 and TRBJ1-2, with D possibly TRBD1 on 6 matching bases. Per the germline V gene, CDR1 is DFQATT and CDR2 is SNEGSKA (reference sequence). This CDR3 is built from 14 residues. Trimming cost V 6 bases and J 10 bases, with 24 bases left between them. The DNA for the CDR3 is TGCAGTGCCCCCTATGGGGCCGGGGGGCGAGACTACACCTTC. This encodes CSAPYGAGGRDYTF.

This clonotype was seen just once. The chain employs TRBV11-1 and TRBJ2-3, with D maybe TRBD2 (6 bases). The V end lost 4 bases, the J end lost 2 bases, and 13 bases lay between the germline ends. The CDR3 is 15 residues long. Germline CDR1 SGHAT, CDR2 FQDESV (reference sequence). CDR3 DNA: TGTGCCAGCAGCTCGGGCGGGACCCCCACAGATACGCAGTATTTT. This translates into CASSSGGTPTDTQYF.

This clonotype has a single count. The rearrangement joins TRBV4-2 to TRBJ1-6; D is unclear. The CDR3 has 15 amino acids. Germline V lookup: CDR1 LGHNA, CDR2 YNFKEQ. Trimming cost V 4 bases and J 7 bases, with 14 bases left between them. CDR3: CASSRTGSENSPLHF. DNA of the CDR3: TGTGCCAGCAGCCGTACCGGGTCAGAAAATTCACCCCTCCACTTT.

This sequence joins TRBV4-2 and TRBJ2-3; D ambiguous. V lost 2 bases and J 3 bases, leaving 9 bases between the germline ends. The CDR3 consists of 14 residues. The germline CDR1 and CDR2 sequences are LGHNA and YNFKEQ. The CDR3 nucleotides are TGTGCCAGCAGCCAATGGTTAGGGACAGATACGCAGTATTTT. This codes for CASSQWLGTDTQYF.

This clonotype was detected a few times. This chain connects TRBV3-1 to TRBJ2-5; D gene uncertain. Trimming removed 0 bases from V and 2 bases from J, with 13 bases in between. The CDR3 is 16 residues long. Germline CDR1 LGHDT, CDR2 YNNKEL (reference sequence). CDR3 sequence reads: CASSQEGRSDQETQYF. CDR3 in DNA: TGTGCCAGCAGCCAAGAGGGCAGGTCAGATCAAGAGACCCAGTACTTC.

This rearrangement joins TRBV10-3 to TRBJ2-1; 9 nucleotides align to TRBD2. The tail of the sequence fits TRBJ2-7 better, so the J call may be wrong. The germline CDR1 and CDR2 sequences are ENHRY and SYGVKD. The CDR3 consists of 17 residues. In DNA, the CDR3 is TGTGCCATCAGTGAGCCAGTGGGGACTAGCTCCTACAATGAGCAGTACTTC. Its translation is CAISEPVGTSSYNEQYF.

The CDR3: CASRAGDSPLHF. In nucleotides, the CDR3 is TGTGCCAGCAGGGCAGGGGATTCACCCCTCCACTTT. The V gene is TRBV12-3 or TRBV12-4, the J gene TRBJ1-6, with D maybe TRBD1 (6 bases). Trimming stripped 6 bases from V and 8 bases from J, with 8 bases between. The CDR3 is 12 amino acids.

The chain couples TRBV12-3 or TRBV12-4 to TRBJ2-5; the match to TRBD1 covers 10 bases. The CDR3 is made up of 18 amino acids. J was trimmed by 2 bases and V by 4 bases; bases with no gene match: 13. CDR3 residues: CASSSAGGDRGLQETQYF. The DNA for the CDR3 is TGTGCCAGCAGTTCAGCTGGGGGGGACAGGGGATTACAAGAGACCCAGTACTTC.

The sample holds many counts of this clonotype. The V and J genes are TRBV20-1 and TRBJ2-1; D is uncertain. Trimming pared 0 bases from V and 5 bases from J, leaving 11 bases between. CDR1 and CDR2 from the germline V gene are DFQATT and SNEGSKA (reference sequence). CDR3 length: 14 residues. CDR3 nucleotides: TGCAGTGCTAGAGATTTTATGTGGAACAATGAGCAGTTCTTC. Amino acids: CSARDFMWNNEQFF.

The V call is TRBV4-2, the J call TRBJ1-1, with 7 bases aligning to TRBD1. From germline, CDR1 is LGHNA and CDR2 YNFKEQ. J gave up 4 bases and V 0 bases, and 5 bases lay outside the gene matches. The CDR3 length is 15 residues. The CDR3 loop reads CASSQEPQGPTEAFF. Written as DNA, the CDR3 is TGTGCCAGCAGCCAAGAACCACAGGGGCCCACTGAAGCTTTCTTT.

The rearrangement uses TRBV7-6 and TRBJ2-4, with 11 nucleotides matching TRBD1. The DNA end favors TRBJ2-7, so the J call may be wrong. The CDR3 loop spans 15 amino acids. Germline CDR1 is SGHVS and CDR2 is FNYEAQ. The chain's CDR3 is CASSKGTGGFHEQYF. CDR3 bases: TGTGCCAGCAGCAAAGGGACAGGGGGTTTCCACGAGCAGTACTTC.

This clonotype has just a few counts. The rearrangement joins TRBV30 to TRBJ1-6, with a possible D match to TRBD1 (5 bases). The CDR3 runs to 17 residues. The V gene lost 0 bases and the J gene lost 0 bases, with 12 bases spanning the gap. Germline V gene sequence: CDR1 GTSNPN, CDR2 SVGIG (reference sequence). The CDR3 bases are TGTGCCTGGAGTGTAGACGGGGCGAGCTCCTATAATTCACCCCTCCACTTT. As protein: CAWSVDGASSYNSPLHF.

This clonotype was counted between two and nine times. V usage is TRBV5-1 and J usage is TRBJ2-3; D is ambiguous. Germline CDR1 and CDR2: SGHRS and YFSETQ. V was clipped by 0 bases and J by 2 bases, with 7 bases between them. The CDR3 runs to 14 residues. The chain's CDR3 is CASSLEALTDTQYF. DNA of the CDR3: TGCGCCAGCAGCTTGGAAGCGCTCACAGATACGCAGTATTTT.

This clonotype has more than one count but fewer than ten. This CDR3 is CSVGRGTGGEQYF. The CDR3 DNA is TGCAGCGTTGGTCGCGGGACAGGGGGTGAGCAGTACTTC. The rearrangement uses TRBV29-1 and TRBJ2-7; TRBD1 matches at 11 bases. The ends lost 4 bases at V and 7 bases at J; junction bases unmatched: 6. There are 13 residues in the CDR3. Germline V CDR1 and CDR2: SQVTM, ANQGSEA.

Here the CDR3 reads CSARDGTWGYEQYF. CDR3 in DNA: TGCAGTGCTAGAGATGGGACTTGGGGCTACGAGCAGTACTTC. The chain links TRBV20-1 to TRBJ2-4; D possibly corresponds to TRBD2 (6 bases). The end of the DNA fits TRBJ2-7 better, so the J call may be wrong. Germline CDR1 and CDR2: DFQATT and SNEGSKA (reference sequence). The CDR3 extends over 14 amino acids.

This chain joins TRBV10-3 and TRBJ2-7, with 10 bases fitting TRBD2. In germline, CDR1 is ENHRY, CDR2 SYGVKD. The length of the CDR3 is 15 residues. The junction had 5 bases not matched to a gene; V was cut back by 0 bases and J by 6 bases. CDR3 sequence: CAISESPGLALEQYF. The CDR3 region has the DNA TGTGCCATCAGTGAGTCCCCGGGACTAGCGCTCGAGCAGTACTTC.